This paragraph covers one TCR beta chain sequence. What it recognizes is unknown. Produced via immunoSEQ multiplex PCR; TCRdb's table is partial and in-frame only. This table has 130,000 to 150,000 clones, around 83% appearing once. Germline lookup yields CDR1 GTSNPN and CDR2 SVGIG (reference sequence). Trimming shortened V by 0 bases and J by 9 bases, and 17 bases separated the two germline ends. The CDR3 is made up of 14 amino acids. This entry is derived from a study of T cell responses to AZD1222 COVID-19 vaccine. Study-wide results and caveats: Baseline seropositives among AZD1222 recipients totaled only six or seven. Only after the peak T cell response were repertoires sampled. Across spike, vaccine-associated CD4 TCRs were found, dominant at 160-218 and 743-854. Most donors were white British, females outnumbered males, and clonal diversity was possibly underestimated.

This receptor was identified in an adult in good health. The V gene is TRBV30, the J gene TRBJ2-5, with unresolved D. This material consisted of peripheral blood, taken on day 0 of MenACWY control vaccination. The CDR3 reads CAWSVQGSRMAQYF. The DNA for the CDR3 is TGTGCCTGGAGTGTACAAGGTAGCCGTATGGCCCAGTACTTC. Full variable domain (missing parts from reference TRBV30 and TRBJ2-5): SQTIHQWPATLVQPVGSPLSLECTVEGTSNPNLYWYRQAAGRGLQLLFYSVGIGQISSEVPQNLSASRPQDRQFILSSKKLLLSDSGFYLCAWSVQGSRMAQYFGPGTRLLVL.